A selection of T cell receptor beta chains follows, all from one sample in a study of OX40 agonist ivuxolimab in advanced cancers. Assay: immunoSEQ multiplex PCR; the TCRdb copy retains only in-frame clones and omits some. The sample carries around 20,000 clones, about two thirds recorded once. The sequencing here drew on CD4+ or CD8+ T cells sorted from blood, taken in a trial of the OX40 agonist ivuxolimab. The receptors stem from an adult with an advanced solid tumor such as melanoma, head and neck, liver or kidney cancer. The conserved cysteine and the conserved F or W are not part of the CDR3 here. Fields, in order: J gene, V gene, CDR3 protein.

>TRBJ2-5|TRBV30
AWGPGETQY
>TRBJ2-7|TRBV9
ASSVEGTGDGLYEQY
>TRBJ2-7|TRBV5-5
ASSLGTPEFSEQY
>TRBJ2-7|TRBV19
ASSSRPDSYEQY
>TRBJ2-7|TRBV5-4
ASSPDVLSYEQY
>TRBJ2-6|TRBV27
ASSRTHGANVLT
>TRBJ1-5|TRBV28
ASSLSEYSNQPQH
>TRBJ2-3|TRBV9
ASSSGSTDTQY
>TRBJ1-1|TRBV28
ASSPLISLEAF
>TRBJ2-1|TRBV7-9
ASSFGLAEDPF
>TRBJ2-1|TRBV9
ASSPIHQGTYNEQF
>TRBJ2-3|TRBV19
ASSIGRLAGAPDTQY
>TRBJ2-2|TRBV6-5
ASSYGQGSTGELF
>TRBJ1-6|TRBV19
ASSIGQGTYSPLH
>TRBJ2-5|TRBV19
ACRREGQETQY
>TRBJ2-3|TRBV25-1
ASRNPGLADTQY
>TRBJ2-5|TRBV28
ASGQTGTGDLETQY
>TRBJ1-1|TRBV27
ASSLSGQGTEAF
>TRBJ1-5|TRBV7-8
ASSLVVMTDNQPQH
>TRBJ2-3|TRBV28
ASTLRGRGPSTDTQY
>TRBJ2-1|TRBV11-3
ASTDSGRVGIEQF
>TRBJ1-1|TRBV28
ASSVYGFTNTEAF
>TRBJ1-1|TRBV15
ATSREGGTVNTEAF
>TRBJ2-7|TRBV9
ASSVDHSSYEQY
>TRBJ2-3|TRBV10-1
ASSGVFSTDTQY
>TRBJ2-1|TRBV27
ASSLRQRSLDEQF
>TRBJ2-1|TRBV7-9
ASSLREGSYNEQF
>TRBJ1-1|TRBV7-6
ASSLGDGEAF
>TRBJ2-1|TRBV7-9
ASSLASASGKGNEQF
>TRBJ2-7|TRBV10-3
AISESDGYEQY
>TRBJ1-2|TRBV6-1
ASSDGQHETNYGYT
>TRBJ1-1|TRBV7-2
ASSRGSTEAF
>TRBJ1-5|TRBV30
AWSEGLRQPQH
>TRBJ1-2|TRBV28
ASEFQGANYGYT
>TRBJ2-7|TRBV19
ASSKGSSEQY
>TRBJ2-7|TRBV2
ASSELDYEQY
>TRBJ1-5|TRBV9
ASSVSGGDQPQH
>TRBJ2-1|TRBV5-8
ASSQDRAPYNEQF
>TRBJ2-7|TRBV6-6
ASSYTTASEQY
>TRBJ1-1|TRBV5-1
ASSDGRGGATEAF
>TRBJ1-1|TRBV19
ASSSRTGKNTEAF
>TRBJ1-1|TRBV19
ASRGWNTEAF
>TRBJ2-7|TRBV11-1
ASSQEVAGAYEQY
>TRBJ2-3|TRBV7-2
ASSPASGFGGTDTQY
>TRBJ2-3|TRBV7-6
ASSSTDTQY
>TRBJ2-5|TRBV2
ASSEGGGKTQY
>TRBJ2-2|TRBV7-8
ASSYLRGWRRRNTGELF
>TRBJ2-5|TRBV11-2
ASSTPGQGRGTQY
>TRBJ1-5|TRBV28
ASSFGGSNQPQH
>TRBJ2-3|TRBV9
ASSVDQGGYTDTQY
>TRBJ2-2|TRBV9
ASSPLFAGGPGGELF
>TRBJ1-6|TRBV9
ASSSTGGTNSPLH